Listed below are T cell receptor beta chains from one sample, sequenced in a study of blood T cell repertoires in COVID-19. Some clones are missing from TCRdb's copy, which holds only in-frame ones; the method was immunoSEQ multiplex PCR. The data hold 200,000 to 250,000 clones, with 82% observed a single time. The sequencing sample was made of peripheral blood. The receptors come from a woman over 75 with COVID-19, enrolled during active disease. The CDR3 runs from the conserved cysteine through the conserved F or W. The D gene is left open where the match is weak. The size entry is marked missing in some rows and otherwise reads once, few, many or a size class.

TRBJ1-5,TRBV6-1,NA,NA,TGTGCCAGCAGTGAAACAACAGGGCATCTTGGGCCCCAGCATTTT,CASSETTGHLGPQHF
TRBJ2-1,TRBV11-2,NA,NA,TGTGCCAGCAGCCAGCAGGGCTCTTTTACCAATGAGCAGTTCTTC,CASSQQGSFTNEQFF
TRBJ2-1,TRBV7-9,NA,few,TGTGCCAGCAGTCGAGAAACAGGGCAAGAGCAGTTCTTC,CASSRETGQEQFF
TRBJ1-2,TRBV30,NA,NA,TGTGCCTGGAGCTCGTGGCAGAACTATGGCTACACCTTC,CAWSSWQNYGYTF
TRBJ2-6,TRBV3-1/TRBV3-2,NA,once,TGTGCCAGCAGCCAAGCCCTGGGGAGCTACTCTGGGGCCAACGTCCTGACTTTC,CASSQALGSYSGANVLTF
TRBJ1-2,TRBV6-5,NA,NA,TGTGCCAGCAGTCATTATGGCTACACCTTC,CASSHYGYTF
TRBJ2-1,TRBV9,TRBD2,NA,TGTGCCAGCAGAGGGACGGGGGGTTACAATGAGCAGTTCTTC,CASRGTGGYNEQFF
TRBJ2-1,TRBV7-8,TRBD2,NA,TGTGCCAGCAGACTAGCGGGGTCCTACAATGAGCAGTTCTTC,CASRLAGSYNEQFF
TRBJ2-1,TRBV5-1,TRBD2,NA,TGCGCCAGCAGCTACGGGACTAGCGGGAGTAGGATGTTCTTC,CASSYGTSGSRMFF
TRBJ2-2,TRBV6-4,TRBD2,few,TGTGCCAGCAGTGACAGGCTAAGGACTAGCGGGAACACCGGGGAGCTGTTTTTT,CASSDRLRTSGNTGELFF
TRBJ1-2,TRBV18,NA,NA,TGTGCCAGCTCACCGTTCGGACAGAATTTAAACTATGGCTACACCTTC,CASSPFGQNLNYGYTF
TRBJ1-4,TRBV4-1,NA,NA,TGCGCCAGCAGCCGCCCCCCTCAGGGGCAGAATGAAAAACTGTTTTTT,CASSRPPQGQNEKLFF
TRBJ1-5,TRBV2,NA,few,TGTGCCAGCGCAGGAAATAGCAATCAGCCCCAGCATTTT,CASAGNSNQPQHF
TRBJ1-2,TRBV28,TRBD1,few,TGTGCCAGCAGTTTTGGGGACAGCCCCTATGGCTACACCTTC,CASSFGDSPYGYTF
TRBJ1-5,TRBV4-1,NA,NA,TGCGCCAGCAGACACACAGGGCACAATCAGCCCCAGCATTTT,CASRHTGHNQPQHF
TRBJ1-6,TRBV7-2,TRBD1,NA,TGTGCCAGCAGCTTAGAAGGGACAGTCTCTTCACCCCTCCACTTT,CASSLEGTVSSPLHF
TRBJ1-5,TRBV24-1,TRBD1,once,TGTGCCACCAGTGATCGGGCGGCCGGGACAGCGGGTCAGCCCCAGCATTTT,CATSDRAAGTAGQPQHF
TRBJ1-3,TRBV28,NA,NA,TGTGCCAGCAGTCCGACAGGAATCTCTGGAAACACCATATATTTT,CASSPTGISGNTIYF
TRBJ1-1,TRBV9,TRBD1,NA,TGTGCCAGCAGCACCTTGGAGGGACAGGGAAAAGCTTTCTTT,CASSTLEGQGKAFF
TRBJ2-3,TRBV3-1/TRBV3-2,TRBD2,NA,TGTGCCAGCAGCCAAGGAACTAGCGGGAGCACAGATACGCAGTATTTT,CASSQGTSGSTDTQYF
TRBJ1-5,TRBV7-2,NA,NA,TGTGCCAGCAGCTTAGCGGCAGGGGATCAGCCCCAGCATTTT,CASSLAAGDQPQHF
TRBJ2-2,TRBV10-2,TRBD1,NA,TGCGCCAGCAGGACAGGGGCGGAAAAGGTCGGGGAGCTGTTTTTT,CASRTGAEKVGELFF
TRBJ2-4,TRBV5-5,TRBD1,NA,TGTGCCAGCAGTGACCGGACAGGGGCAAACATTCAGTACTTC,CASSDRTGANIQYF
TRBJ1-4,TRBV7-9,TRBD1,NA,TGTGCCAGCAGCCCGGGACAGGGGGCTAATGAAAAACTGTTTTTT,CASSPGQGANEKLFF
TRBJ2-3,TRBV27,TRBD2,NA,TGTGCCAGCAGTCTAATCGGGGGGGATACGCAGTATTTT,CASSLIGGDTQYF
TRBJ1-1,TRBV2,NA,NA,TGTGCCAGCCGGGGACAGAACACTGAAGCTTTCTTT,CASRGQNTEAFF
TRBJ2-2,TRBV4-2,TRBD1,NA,TGTGCCAGCAGCAGGATGGGACAGGGGGGTACCGGGGAGCTGTTTTTT,CASSRMGQGGTGELFF
TRBJ2-7,TRBV7-9,TRBD1,few,TGTGCCAGCAGCTCGTCGACAGGGGGCCGAGGATACTCCTACGAGCAGTACTTC,CASSSSTGGRGYSYEQYF
TRBJ2-2,TRBV3-1/TRBV3-2,TRBD2,NA,TGTGCCAGCAGCCAAGATCTTCGGGCGGGGGTGAACACCGGGGAGCTGTTTTTT,CASSQDLRAGVNTGELFF
TRBJ2-3,TRBV5-1,TRBD2,NA,TGCGCCAGCAGCCTGAGGACTAGCGGGGGAGCAGATACGCAGTATTTT,CASSLRTSGGADTQYF
TRBJ2-7,TRBV27,TRBD2,NA,TGTGCCAGCAGTTTACGGGCTAGCGGGGGCTCCTACGAGCAGTACTTC,CASSLRASGGSYEQYF
TRBJ2-7,TRBV29-1,TRBD1,few,TGCAGCGTTCGGGACAGGTGGTACGAGCAGTACTTC,CSVRDRWYEQYF
TRBJ1-5,TRBV12-3/TRBV12-4,NA,NA,TGTGCCAGCAGCGTGGGCCTACAGCCCCAGCATTTT,CASSVGLQPQHF
TRBJ2-7,TRBV30,NA,NA,TGTGCCTGGAGTGTATCTCTAGGATTTCCCGAGCAGTACTTC,CAWSVSLGFPEQYF
TRBJ1-2,TRBV24-1,NA,once,TGTGCCACCAGTGATTACGCAGGCTCTAACTATGGCTACACCTTC,CATSDYAGSNYGYTF
TRBJ1-2,TRBV28,NA,NA,TGTGCCAGCAGTTTATCGGGCGGGCCACTGGGCTACACCTTC,CASSLSGGPLGYTF
TRBJ1-4,TRBV4-3,TRBD1,many,TGCGCCAGCAGGGCACAGGGGGTTACTAATGAAAAACTGTTTTTT,CASRAQGVTNEKLFF
TRBJ2-7,TRBV7-2,TRBD1,NA,TGTGCCAGCACCTTTTGGACAGGGGAGTACGAGCAGTACTTC,CASTFWTGEYEQYF
TRBJ1-1,TRBV18,NA,NA,TGTGCCAGCTCACCTACAAGGGGCACTGAAGCTTTCTTT,CASSPTRGTEAFF
TRBJ2-7,TRBV13,TRBD2,NA,TGTGCCAGCAGCTTTGGGGCTAGCGGGAGGAGAGCGGGATCCTACGAGCAGTACTTC,CASSFGASGRRAGSYEQYF
TRBJ2-7,TRBV18,TRBD1,NA,TGTGCCAGCTCCCTCCGGGACAGGGCTCACGAGCAGTACTTC,CASSLRDRAHEQYF
TRBJ1-2,TRBV19,TRBD1,NA,TGTGCCAGTGGTGGCCGGGGACAGTCTCTTTATGGCTACACCTTC,CASGGRGQSLYGYTF
TRBJ2-1,TRBV15,TRBD2,NA,TGTGCCACCAGAGCCGCTAGCGGGAGTCGGTATGGTGAGCAGTTCTTC,CATRAASGSRYGEQFF
TRBJ1-1,TRBV28,NA,NA,TGTGCCAGCGGATACAGGATTGAAGCTTTCTTT,CASGYRIEAFF
TRBJ2-7,TRBV21-1,NA,NA,TGTGCCAGCAGCAAGGTAGGGGACAGGGACTACGAGCAGTACTTC,CASSKVGDRDYEQYF
TRBJ2-2,TRBV5-1,NA,NA,TGCGCCAGCAGCCCCTTGACAGCTAACACCGGGGAGCTGTTTTTT,CASSPLTANTGELFF
TRBJ2-3,TRBV9,TRBD2,NA,TGTGCCAGCAGCTTTGGACTAGCGGTATCAGATACGCAGTATTTT,CASSFGLAVSDTQYF
TRBJ1-5,TRBV6-2/TRBV6-3,NA,NA,TGTGCCAGCAGTTACGCGGGGGGGATTAATCAGCCCCAGCATTTT,CASSYAGGINQPQHF
TRBJ2-7,TRBV5-1,TRBD1,NA,TGCGCCAGCAGCCTCTGGGCGGGACAGGGGATTTACGAGCAGTACTTC,CASSLWAGQGIYEQYF
TRBJ2-5,TRBV28,NA,NA,TGTGCCAGCAGGACCGGGGGAGGAGAGACCCAGTACTTC,CASRTGGGETQYF